This T cell receptor beta chain was captured by sequencing in a study of T cell responses to AZD1222 COVID-19 vaccine (dated by TCRdb to the early 2020s). With respect to the entire study: Because spike-specific TCR depth and breadth did not differ between the two schedules, AZD1222 recipients who got a second dose at roughly 4 weeks were pooled with those who got a second dose at roughly 12 weeks. A total of approximately 240 trial participants underwent TCR sequencing, of whom some 200 had received two doses of AZD1222 and around 25 had received two doses of the MenACWY control vaccine. Trial participants were enrolled by age into 18-55, 56-69 and 70-plus year subgroups, with 148, 28 and 57 TCR-sequenced participants respectively.

What the study reported, not specific to this receptor: No day 14 peak-response samples were available, so repertoires were characterized only after the peak T cell response. The whole spike protein was spanned by vaccine-associated CD4 TCRs, and dominant responses were seen in regions 160-218 and 743-854. A significant rise in spike-specific TCR breadth and depth was observed after two AZD1222 doses relative to day 0 and relative to MenACWY recipients. Conclusions about previously exposed vaccinees were limited because only six AZD1222 recipients were SARS-CoV-2 seropositive at baseline. Epitopes outside the regions mutated in the B.1.351 and B.1.1.7 variants were reportedly recognized by nearly half of the unique spike-specific TCRs. Participants were mostly white British and included more females than males, and it was suggested by the authors that clonal diversity may have been underestimated. The 56-69-year group was small, and its depth increase did not reach significance, likely because of low power.

Points on this clone: Its antigen has not been determined. It has no much larger one-base neighbor in the sample; base qualities were not kept.

According to the study, the label for this sample's time point signals: baseline before first vaccination. Samples from vaccinated people were obtained from the UK trials COV001 and COV002, which included a single-blind randomized controlled phase 2/3 trial of AZD1222 (ChAdOx1 nCoV-19) in healthy adults. For TCRbeta chain sequencing, PBMC samples from trial participants were taken at day 0 and at day 28 after the second dose. The CDR3 regions of human TCRbeta chains were subjected to immunosequencing. The authors' analysis ran thus. Repertoire TCRs were matched against a reference library of SARS-CoV-2-specific TCRs generated with the MIRA antigen-specificity platform. Breadth was defined as the fraction of unique TCRs that were SARS-CoV-2-associated, and depth was defined as the fraction of total T cells that were SARS-CoV-2-associated. Using the MIRA data, each spike-specific TCR was assigned both to the spike region to which the TCR was reactive and to a CD4 or CD8 class. Log10-transformed breadth and depth values were compared by one-way ANOVA with Sidak's multiple comparisons tests. This is the immuneACCESS table as TCRdb keeps it, with only in-frame sequences that have V and J called. A part of the clones is gone; compared with another copy, unresolved V genes explain less than half, and the rest is unexplained. V and J calls plus clone size are reproduced from that table; the DNA served to infer D and trimming. For this sample there are 100,000 to 150,000 clones; approximately 85% appear just once. Roughly 8% of the sample is held by the ten biggest clonotypes.

Including cysteine and phenylalanine, the CDR3 has 13 amino acids. The sequence is cut down to CDR3 DNA, 39 bases in frame from base 1. According to the germline V gene, CDR1 reads MNHEY and CDR2 reads SVGAGI. Trimming removed 1 base from V and 8 bases from J, leaving 11 bases between the germline ends. The chain joins TRBV6-5 to TRBJ1-2; TRBD1 is a possible D gene, resting on 5 matching bases. This TCR was recovered from an adult in good health. Sample: peripheral blood, taken on day 0 of AZD1222 vaccination. For the CDR3, the sequence is CASSYFGGYGYTF. The DNA sequence reads TGTGCCAGCAGTTACTTCGGGGGGTACGGCTACACCTTC.